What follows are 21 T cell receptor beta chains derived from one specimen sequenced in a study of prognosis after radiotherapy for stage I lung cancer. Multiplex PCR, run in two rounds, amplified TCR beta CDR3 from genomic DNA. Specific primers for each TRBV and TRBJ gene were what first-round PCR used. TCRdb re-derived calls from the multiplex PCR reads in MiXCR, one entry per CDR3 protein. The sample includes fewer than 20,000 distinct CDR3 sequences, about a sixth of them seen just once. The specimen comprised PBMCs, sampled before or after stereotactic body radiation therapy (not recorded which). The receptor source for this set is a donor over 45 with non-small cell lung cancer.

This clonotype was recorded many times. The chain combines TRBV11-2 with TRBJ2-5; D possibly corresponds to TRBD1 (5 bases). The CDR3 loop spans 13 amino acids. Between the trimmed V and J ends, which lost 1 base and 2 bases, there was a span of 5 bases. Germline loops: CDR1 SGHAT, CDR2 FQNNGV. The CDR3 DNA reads TGTGCCAGCAGCTTAGGACAGCAAGAGACCCAGTACTTC. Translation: CASSLGQQETQYF.

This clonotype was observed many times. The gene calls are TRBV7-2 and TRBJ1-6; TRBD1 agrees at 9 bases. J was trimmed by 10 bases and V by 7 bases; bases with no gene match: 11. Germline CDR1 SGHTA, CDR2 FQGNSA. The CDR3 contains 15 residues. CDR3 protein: CASTVSIGTGSPLHF. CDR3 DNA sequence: TGTGCCAGCACCGTTTCGATCGGGACAGGGTCACCCCTCCACTTT.

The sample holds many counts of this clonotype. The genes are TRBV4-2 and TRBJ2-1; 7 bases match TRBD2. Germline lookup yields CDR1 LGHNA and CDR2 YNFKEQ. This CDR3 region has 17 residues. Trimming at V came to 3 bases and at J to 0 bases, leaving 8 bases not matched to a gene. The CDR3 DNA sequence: TGTGCCAGCAGCCAGCCTCTAGCGGCCAGCTCCTACAATGAGCAGTTCTTC. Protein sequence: CASSQPLAASSYNEQFF.

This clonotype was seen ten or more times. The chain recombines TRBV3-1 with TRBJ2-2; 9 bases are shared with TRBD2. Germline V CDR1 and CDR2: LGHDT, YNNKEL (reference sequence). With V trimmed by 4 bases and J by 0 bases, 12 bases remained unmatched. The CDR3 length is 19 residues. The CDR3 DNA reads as TGTGCCAGCAGCCGAGTCAACCCAGCGGGGGGAGCGAACACCGGGGAGCTGTTTTTT. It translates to CASSRVNPAGGANTGELFF.

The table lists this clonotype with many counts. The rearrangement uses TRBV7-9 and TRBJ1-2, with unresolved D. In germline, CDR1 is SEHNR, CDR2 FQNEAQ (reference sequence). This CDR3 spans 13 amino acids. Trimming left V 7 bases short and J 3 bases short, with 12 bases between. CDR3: CASMVDFYYGYTF. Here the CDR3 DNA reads TGTGCCAGCATGGTGGACTTCTACTATGGCTACACCTTC.

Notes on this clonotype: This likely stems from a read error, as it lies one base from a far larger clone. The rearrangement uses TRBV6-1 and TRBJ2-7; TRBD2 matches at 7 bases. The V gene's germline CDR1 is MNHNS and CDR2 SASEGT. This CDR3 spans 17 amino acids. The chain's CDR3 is CASSLGLDGVSSYKQYF. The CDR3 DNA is TGTGCCAGCAGTTTAGGACTAGATGGGGTGAGCTCCTACAAGCAGTACTTC.

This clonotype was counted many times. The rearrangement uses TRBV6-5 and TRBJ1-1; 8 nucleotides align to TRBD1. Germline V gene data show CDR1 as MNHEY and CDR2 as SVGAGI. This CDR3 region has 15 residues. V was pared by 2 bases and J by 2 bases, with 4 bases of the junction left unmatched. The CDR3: CASSYPGTGNTEAFF. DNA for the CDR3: TGTGCCAGCAGTTACCCCGGGACAGGCAACACTGAAGCTTTCTTT.

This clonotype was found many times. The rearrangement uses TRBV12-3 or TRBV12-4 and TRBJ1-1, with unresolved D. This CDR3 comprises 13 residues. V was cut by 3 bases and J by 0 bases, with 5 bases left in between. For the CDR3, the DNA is TGTGCCAGCAGTTTTATGGTGAACACTGAAGCTTTCTTT. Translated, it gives CASSFMVNTEAFF.

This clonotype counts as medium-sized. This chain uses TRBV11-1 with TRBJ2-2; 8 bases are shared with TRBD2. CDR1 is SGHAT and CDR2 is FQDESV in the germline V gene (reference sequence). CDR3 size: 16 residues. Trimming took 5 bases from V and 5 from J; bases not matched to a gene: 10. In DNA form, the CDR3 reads TGTGCCAGCAGCCCATTAGCGGGGACGGGAACCGGGGAGCTGTTTTTT. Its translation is CASSPLAGTGTGELFF.

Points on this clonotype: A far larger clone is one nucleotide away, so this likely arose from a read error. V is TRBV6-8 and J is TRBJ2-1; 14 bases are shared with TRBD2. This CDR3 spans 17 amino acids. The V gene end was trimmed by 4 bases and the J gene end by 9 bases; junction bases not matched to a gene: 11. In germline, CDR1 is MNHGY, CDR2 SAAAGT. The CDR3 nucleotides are TGTGCCAGCAGTTCAGGGACTAGCGGGAGTGGCACTGGTGAGCAGTTCTTC. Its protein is CASSSGTSGSGTGEQFF.

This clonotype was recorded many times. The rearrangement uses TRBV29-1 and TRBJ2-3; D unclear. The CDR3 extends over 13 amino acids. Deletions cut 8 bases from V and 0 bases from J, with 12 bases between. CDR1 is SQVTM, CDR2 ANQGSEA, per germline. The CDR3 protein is CSCSDFSTDTQYF. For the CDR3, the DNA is TGCAGCTGTTCTGATTTTAGCACAGATACGCAGTATTTT.

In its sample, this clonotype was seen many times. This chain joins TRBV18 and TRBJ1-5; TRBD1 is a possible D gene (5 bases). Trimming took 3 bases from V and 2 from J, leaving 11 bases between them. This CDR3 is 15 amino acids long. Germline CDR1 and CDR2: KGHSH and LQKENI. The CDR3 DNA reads TGTGCCAGCTCACCTCCAGGGTCCGGCAATCAGCCCCAGCATTTT. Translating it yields CASSPPGSGNQPQHF.

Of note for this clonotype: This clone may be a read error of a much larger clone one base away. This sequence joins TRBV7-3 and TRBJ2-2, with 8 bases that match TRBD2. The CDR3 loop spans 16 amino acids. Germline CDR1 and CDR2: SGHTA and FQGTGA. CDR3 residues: CASSLRPGGNTGEPFF. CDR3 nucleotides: TGTGCCAGCAGCTTACGGCCGGGGGGGAACACCGGGGAGCCGTTTTTT. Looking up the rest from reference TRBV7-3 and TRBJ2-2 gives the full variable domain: GAGVSQTPSNKVTEKGKYVELRCDPISGHTALYWYRQSLGQGPEFLIYFQGTGAADDSGLPNDRFFAVRPEGSVSTLKIQRTERGDSAVYLCASSLRPGGNTGEPFFGEGSRLTVL.

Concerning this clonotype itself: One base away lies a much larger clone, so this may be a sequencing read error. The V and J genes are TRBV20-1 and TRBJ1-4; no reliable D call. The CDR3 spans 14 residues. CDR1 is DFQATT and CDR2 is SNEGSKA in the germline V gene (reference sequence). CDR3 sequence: CSPRVRVVGEKLFF. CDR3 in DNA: TGCAGTCCTAGAGTGCGTGTGGTCGGTGAAAAACTGTTTTTT.

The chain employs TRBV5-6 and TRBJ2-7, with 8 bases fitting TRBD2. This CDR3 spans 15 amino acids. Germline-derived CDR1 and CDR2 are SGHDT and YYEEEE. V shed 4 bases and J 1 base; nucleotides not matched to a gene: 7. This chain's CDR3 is CASSRSGGRSYEQYF. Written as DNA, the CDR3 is TGTGCCAGCAGCAGGAGCGGGGGCAGGTCCTACGAGCAGTACTTC.

This chain's CDR3 is CASSYLNYTVGDTQYF. The CDR3 DNA follows: TGTGCCAGCAGTTACCTGAACTACACTGTTGGGGATACGCAGTATTTT. J is TRBJ2-3 and V is TRBV6-5; D is undetermined. V lost 2 bases and J 6 bases, leaving 18 bases between the germline ends. The CDR3 is made up of 16 amino acids. The germline V gene has CDR1 MNHEY and CDR2 SVGAGI.

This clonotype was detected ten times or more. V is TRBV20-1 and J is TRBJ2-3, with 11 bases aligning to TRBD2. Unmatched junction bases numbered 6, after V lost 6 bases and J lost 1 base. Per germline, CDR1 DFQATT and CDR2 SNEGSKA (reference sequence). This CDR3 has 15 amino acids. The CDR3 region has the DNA TGCAGTGCAAACCCTAGCGGGAGGCGCACAGATACGCAGTATTTT. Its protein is CSANPSGRRTDTQYF.

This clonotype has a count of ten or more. CDR3 sequence: CASLDRGMTGELFF. CDR3 in DNA: TGTGCCAGTCTGGACAGGGGTATGACCGGGGAGCTGTTTTTT. This chain joins TRBV19 and TRBJ2-2; 9 nucleotides line up with TRBD1. V gave up 8 bases and J gave up 5 bases; unmatched junction bases: 6. Per germline, CDR1 LNHDA and CDR2 SQIVND (reference sequence). The CDR3 consists of 14 residues.

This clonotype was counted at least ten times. The chain's CDR3 is CSAASGSAGPNQPQHF. CDR3 DNA sequence: TGCAGTGCTGCCTCTGGGTCGGCAGGGCCAAATCAGCCCCAGCATTTT. The V gene is TRBV20-1, the J gene TRBJ1-5; D is perhaps TRBD1 (5 bases). V lost 5 bases and J lost 4, with 21 bases in between. Germline V gene lookup returns CDR1 DFQATT and CDR2 SNEGSKA (reference sequence). This CDR3 has 16 residues.

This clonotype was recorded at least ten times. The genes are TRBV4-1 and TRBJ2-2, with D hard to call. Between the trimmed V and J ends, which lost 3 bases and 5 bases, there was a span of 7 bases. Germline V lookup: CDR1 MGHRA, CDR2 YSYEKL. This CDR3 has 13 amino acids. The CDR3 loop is CASSQPVTGELFF. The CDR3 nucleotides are TGCGCCAGCAGCCAGCCAGTTACCGGGGAGCTGTTTTTT.

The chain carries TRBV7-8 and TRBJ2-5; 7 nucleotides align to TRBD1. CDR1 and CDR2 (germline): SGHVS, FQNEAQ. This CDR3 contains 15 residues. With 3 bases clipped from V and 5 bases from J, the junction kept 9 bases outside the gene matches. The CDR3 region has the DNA TGTGCCAGCAGCTTGGACTCAGGGGGTGGGGAGACCCAGTACTTC. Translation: CASSLDSGGGETQYF.